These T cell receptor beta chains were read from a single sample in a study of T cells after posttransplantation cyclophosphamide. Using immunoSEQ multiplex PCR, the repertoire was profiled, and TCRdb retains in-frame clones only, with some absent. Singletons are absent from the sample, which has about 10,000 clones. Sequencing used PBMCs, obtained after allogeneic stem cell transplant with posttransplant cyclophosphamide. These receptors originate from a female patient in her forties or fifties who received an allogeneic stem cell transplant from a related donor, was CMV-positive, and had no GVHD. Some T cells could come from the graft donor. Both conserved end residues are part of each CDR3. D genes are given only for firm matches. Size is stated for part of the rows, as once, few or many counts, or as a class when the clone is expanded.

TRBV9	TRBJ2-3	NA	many	CASSSRFGQGSDTQYF	TGTGCCAGCAGCTCAAGGTTTGGGCAGGGCTCAGATACGCAGTATTTT
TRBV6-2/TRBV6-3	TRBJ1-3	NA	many	CASSYSGRSGNTIYF	TGTGCCAGCAGTTACTCGGGCCGCTCTGGAAACACCATATATTTT
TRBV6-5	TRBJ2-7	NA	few	CASSYSVRGYEQYF	TGTGCCAGCAGTTACTCAGTCCGCGGGTACGAGCAGTACTTC
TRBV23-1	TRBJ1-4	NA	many	CASTSTAAVATNEKLFF	TGCGCCAGCACTTCCACCGCCGCCGTAGCAACTAATGAAAAACTGTTTTTT
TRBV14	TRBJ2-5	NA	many	CASSQASFLETQYF	TGTGCCAGCAGCCAAGCGAGCTTTTTGGAGACCCAGTACTTC
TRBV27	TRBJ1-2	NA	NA	CASRGLGDGYTF	TGTGCCAGCAGGGGTCTGGGCGATGGCTACACCTTC
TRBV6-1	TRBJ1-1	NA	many	CASSVPTVRGGVRAFF	TGTGCCAGCAGTGTACCGACGGTGAGGGGGGGGGTCCGAGCTTTCTTT
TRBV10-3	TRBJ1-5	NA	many	CAISGTLNQPQHF	TGTGCCATCTCCGGGACACTTAATCAGCCCCAGCATTTT
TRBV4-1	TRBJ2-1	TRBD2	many	CASSQETLGLAGGQFF	TGCGCCAGCAGCCAAGAAACCCTGGGTCTAGCGGGGGGTCAGTTCTTC
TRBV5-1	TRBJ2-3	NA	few	CASSFARGDTQYF	TGCGCCAGCAGCTTTGCGAGGGGAGATACGCAGTATTTT
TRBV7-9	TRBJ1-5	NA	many	CASSLDSRERGSNQPQHF	TGTGCCAGCAGCTTAGACAGCAGGGAGAGGGGAAGCAATCAGCCCCAGCATTTT
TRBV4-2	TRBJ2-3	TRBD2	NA	CASSQDSRGGTSGGVGATDTQYF	TGTGCCAGCAGCCAAGATTCACGTGGAGGGACTAGCGGGGGGGTCGGAGCCACAGATACGCAGTATTTT
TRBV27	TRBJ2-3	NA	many	CASSSRPRRGPEHTQYF	TGTGCCAGCAGTTCCCGACCGAGAAGGGGCCCGGAACATACGCAGTATTTT
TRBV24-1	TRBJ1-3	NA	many	CATSDPSPGLSSGNTIYF	TGTGCCACCAGTGATCCCTCTCCGGGACTCAGCTCTGGAAACACCATATATTTT
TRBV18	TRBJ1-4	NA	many	CASSPRAPATNEKLFF	TGTGCCAGCTCACCACGGGCGCCGGCAACTAATGAAAAACTGTTTTTT
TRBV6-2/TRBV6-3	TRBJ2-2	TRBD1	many	CASSYEARGRGELFF	TGTGCCAGCAGTTACGAGGCAAGGGGGCGCGGGGAGCTGTTTTTT
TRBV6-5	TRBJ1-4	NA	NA	CASSWGGSTNEKLFF	TGTGCCAGCAGTTGGGGGGGGTCCACTAATGAAAAACTGTTTTTT
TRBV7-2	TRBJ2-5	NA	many	CASSLRWGQGVETQYF	TGTGCCAGCAGCTTAAGGTGGGGTCAGGGAGTAGAGACCCAGTACTTC
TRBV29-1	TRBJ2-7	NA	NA	CSGTDSYEQYF	TGCAGCGGTACAGACTCCTACGAGCAGTACTTC
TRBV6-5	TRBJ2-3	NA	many	CASSPRGSGTDTQYF	TGTGCCAGCAGCCCTCGGGGTAGTGGCACAGATACGCAGTATTTT
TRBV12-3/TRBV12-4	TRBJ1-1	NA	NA	CASSAARALNTEAFF	TGTGCCAGCAGTGCTGCGCGGGCCCTGAACACTGAAGCTTTCTTT
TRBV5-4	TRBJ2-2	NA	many	CASTVSRIRGTGELFF	TGTGCCAGCACAGTCTCGAGGATCCGCGGCACCGGGGAGCTGTTTTTT
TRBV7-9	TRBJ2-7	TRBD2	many	CASSLYRLADSYEQYF	TGTGCCAGCAGCTTATATAGGCTAGCGGACTCCTACGAGCAGTACTTC
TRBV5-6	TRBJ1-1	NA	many	CASSLGVYRVREAFF	TGTGCCAGCAGCTTGGGGGTTTACAGGGTTCGGGAAGCTTTCTTT
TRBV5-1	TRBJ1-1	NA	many	CASSPGTLLTEAFF	TGCGCCAGCAGCCCCGGGACACTACTGACTGAAGCTTTCTTT
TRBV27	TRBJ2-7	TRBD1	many	CASKTWTGVHSYEQYF	TGTGCCAGCAAAACGTGGACAGGGGTTCACTCCTACGAGCAGTACTTC
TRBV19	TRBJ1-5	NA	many	CASSFRDTYVSNQPQHF	TGTGCCAGTAGTTTCCGGGACACATACGTTAGCAATCAGCCCCAGCATTTT
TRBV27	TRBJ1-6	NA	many	CASSTRHFYNSPLHF	TGTGCCAGCAGTACACGACACTTTTATAATTCACCCCTCCACTTT
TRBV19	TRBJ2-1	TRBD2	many	CASSIGDSGVYNEQFF	TGTGCCAGTAGTATAGGGGATAGCGGGGTCTACAATGAGCAGTTCTTC
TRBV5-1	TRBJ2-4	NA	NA	CASSLGTATDIQYF	TGCGCCAGCAGCCTAGGCACGGCAACGGATATTCAGTACTTC
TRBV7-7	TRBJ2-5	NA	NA	CASSPSRGPGTQYF	TGTGCCAGCAGCCCTTCCCGGGGTCCGGGGACCCAGTACTTC
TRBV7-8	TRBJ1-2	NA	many	CASSFASTVPNYGYTF	TGTGCCAGCAGCTTTGCGAGCACAGTACCTAACTATGGCTACACCTTC
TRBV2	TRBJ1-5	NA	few	CASSNTGNQPQHF	TGTGCCAGCAGTAATACAGGAAATCAGCCCCAGCATTTT
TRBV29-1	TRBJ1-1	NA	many	CSVRTTGRNTEAFF	TGCAGCGTCCGGACCACAGGGCGGAACACTGAAGCTTTCTTT
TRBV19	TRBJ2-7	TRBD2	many	CASSIGVLPGLADLYEQYF	TGTGCCAGTAGTATTGGAGTCTTGCCGGGACTAGCGGATTTATACGAGCAGTACTTC
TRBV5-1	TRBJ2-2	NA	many	CASSLALSTGELFF	TGCGCCAGCAGCTTGGCACTAAGCACCGGGGAGCTGTTTTTT
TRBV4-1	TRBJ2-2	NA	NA	CASRGGGIANTGELFF	TGCGCCAGCAGGGGAGGGGGAATCGCGAACACCGGGGAGCTGTTTTTT
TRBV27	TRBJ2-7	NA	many	CASSLLGGTYEQYF	TGTGCCAGCAGTTTACTAGGGGGAACCTACGAGCAGTACTTC
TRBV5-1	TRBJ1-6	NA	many	CASSIFQGGNSPLHF	TGCGCCAGCAGCATATTCCAAGGGGGTAATTCACCCCTCCACTTT
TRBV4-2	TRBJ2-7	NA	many	CASSQDRVNYEQYF	TGTGCCAGCAGCCAAGACCGGGTGAACTACGAGCAGTACTTC
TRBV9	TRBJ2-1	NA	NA	CASSGGGKARFNEQFF	TGTGCCAGCAGCGGAGGGGGTAAGGCTCGTTTCAATGAGCAGTTCTTC
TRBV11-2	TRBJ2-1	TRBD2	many	CASSLSFASGGKQFF	TGTGCCAGCAGCTTATCTTTTGCTAGCGGGGGGAAGCAGTTCTTC
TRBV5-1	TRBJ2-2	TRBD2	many	CASSPRLAGGHGELFF	TGCGCCAGCAGCCCGAGACTAGCGGGGGGTCACGGGGAGCTGTTTTTT
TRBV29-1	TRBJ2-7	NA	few	CSVRGGAEYEQYF	TGCAGCGTTAGGGGGGGGGCAGAATACGAGCAGTACTTC
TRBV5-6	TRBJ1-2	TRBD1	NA	CASSLSGTADYRYRYTF	TGTGCCAGCAGCTTGAGTGGGACAGCCGATTACCGGTATCGCTACACCTTC